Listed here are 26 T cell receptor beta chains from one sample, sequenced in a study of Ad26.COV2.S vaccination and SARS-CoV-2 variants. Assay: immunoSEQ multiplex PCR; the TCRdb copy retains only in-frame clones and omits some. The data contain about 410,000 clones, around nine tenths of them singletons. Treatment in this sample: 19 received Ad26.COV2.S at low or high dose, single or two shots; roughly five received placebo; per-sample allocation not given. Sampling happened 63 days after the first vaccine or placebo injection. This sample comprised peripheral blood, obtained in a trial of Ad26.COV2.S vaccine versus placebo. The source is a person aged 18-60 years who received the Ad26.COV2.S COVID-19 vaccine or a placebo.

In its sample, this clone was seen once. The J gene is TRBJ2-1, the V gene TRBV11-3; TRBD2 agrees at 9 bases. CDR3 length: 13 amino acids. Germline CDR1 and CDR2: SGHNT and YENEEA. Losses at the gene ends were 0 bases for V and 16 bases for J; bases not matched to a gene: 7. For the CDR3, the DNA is TGTGCCAGCAGCTTAGATAATAGCGGGGGCATTTTCTTC. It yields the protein CASSLDNSGGIFF.

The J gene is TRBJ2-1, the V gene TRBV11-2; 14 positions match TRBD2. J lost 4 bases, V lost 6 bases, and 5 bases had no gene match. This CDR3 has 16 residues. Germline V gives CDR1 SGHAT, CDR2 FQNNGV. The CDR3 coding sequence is TGTGCCAGCAGGGGACTAGCGGGGGCTAGTTACAATGAGCAGTTCTTC. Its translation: CASRGLAGASYNEQFF.

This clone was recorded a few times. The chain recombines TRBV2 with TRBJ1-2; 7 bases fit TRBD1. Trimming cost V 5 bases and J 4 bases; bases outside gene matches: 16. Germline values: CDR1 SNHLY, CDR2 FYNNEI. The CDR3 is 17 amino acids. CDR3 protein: CASSIPWWDRIFYGYTF. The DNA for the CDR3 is TGTGCCAGCAGTATACCCTGGTGGGACAGAATTTTCTATGGCTACACCTTC. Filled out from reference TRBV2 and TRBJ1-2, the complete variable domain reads EPEVTQTPSHQVTQMGQEVILRCVPISNHLYFYWYRQILGQKVEFLVSFYNNEISEKSEIFDDQFSVERPDGSNFTLKIRSTKLEDSAMYFCASSIPWWDRIFYGYTFGSGTRLTVV.

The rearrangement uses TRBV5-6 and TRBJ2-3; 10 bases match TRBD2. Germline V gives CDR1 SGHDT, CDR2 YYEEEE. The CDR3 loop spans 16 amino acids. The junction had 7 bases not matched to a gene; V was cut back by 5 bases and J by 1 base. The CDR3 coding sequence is TGTGCCAGCAGTCAGAAACTAGCGGGGCGCACAGATACGCAGTATTTT. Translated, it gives CASSQKLAGRTDTQYF.

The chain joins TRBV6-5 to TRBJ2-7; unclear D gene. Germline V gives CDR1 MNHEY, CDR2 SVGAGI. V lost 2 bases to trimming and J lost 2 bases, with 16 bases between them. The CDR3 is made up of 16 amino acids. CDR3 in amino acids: CASSYASRTPTYEQYF. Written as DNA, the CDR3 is TGTGCCAGCAGTTACGCCTCACGGACCCCCACCTACGAGCAGTACTTC.

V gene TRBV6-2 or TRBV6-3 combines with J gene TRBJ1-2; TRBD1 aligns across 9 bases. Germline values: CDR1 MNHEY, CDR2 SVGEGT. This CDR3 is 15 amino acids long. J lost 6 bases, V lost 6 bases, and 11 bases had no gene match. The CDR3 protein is CASSHNWTGEDGYTF. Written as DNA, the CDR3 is TGTGCCAGCAGCCATAACTGGACAGGGGAAGATGGCTACACCTTC.

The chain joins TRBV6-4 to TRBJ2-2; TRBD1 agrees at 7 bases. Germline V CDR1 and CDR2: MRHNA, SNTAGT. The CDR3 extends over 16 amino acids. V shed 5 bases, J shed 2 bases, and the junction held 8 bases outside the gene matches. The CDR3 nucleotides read TGTGCCAGCAGTTCCTTCCGGGACAGTAACACCGGGGAGCTGTTTTTT. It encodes CASSSFRDSNTGELFF.

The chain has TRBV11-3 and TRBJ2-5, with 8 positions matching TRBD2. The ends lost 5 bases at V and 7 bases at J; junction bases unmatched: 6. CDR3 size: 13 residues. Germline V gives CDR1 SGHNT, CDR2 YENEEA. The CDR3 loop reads CASSRTSSATQYF. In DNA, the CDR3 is TGTGCCAGCAGCCGGACTAGCTCGGCGACCCAGTACTTC.

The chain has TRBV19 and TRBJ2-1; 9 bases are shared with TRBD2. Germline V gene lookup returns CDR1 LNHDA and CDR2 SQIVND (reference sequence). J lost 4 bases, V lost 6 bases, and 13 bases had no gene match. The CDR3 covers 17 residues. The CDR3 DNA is TGTGCCAGTAGGATCCTCGGTACTAGCGGGTCGTACAATGAGCAGTTCTTC. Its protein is CASRILGTSGSYNEQFF.

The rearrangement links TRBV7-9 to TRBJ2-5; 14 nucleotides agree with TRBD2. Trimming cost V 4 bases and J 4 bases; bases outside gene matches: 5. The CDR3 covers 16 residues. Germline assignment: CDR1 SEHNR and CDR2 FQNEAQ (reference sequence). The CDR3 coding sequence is TGTGCCAGCAGCTCACCGGGACTAGCGGGGGTAGAGACCCAGTACTTC. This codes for CASSSPGLAGVETQYF.

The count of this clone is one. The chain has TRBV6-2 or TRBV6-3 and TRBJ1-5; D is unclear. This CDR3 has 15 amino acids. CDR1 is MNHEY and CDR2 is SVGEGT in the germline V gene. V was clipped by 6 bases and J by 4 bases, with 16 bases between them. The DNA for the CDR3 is TGTGCCAGCAGCCCCCTGGAGAGCGGGAATCAGCCCCAGCATTTT. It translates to CASSPLESGNQPQHF.

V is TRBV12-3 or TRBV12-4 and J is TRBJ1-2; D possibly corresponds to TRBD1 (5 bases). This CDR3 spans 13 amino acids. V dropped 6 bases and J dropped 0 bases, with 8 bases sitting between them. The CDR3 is CASSDRPNYGYTF. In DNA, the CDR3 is TGTGCCAGCAGCGACAGACCTAACTATGGCTACACCTTC.

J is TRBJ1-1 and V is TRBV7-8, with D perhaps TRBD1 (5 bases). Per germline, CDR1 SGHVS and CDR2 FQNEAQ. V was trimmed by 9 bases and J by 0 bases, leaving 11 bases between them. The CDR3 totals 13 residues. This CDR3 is CASSRRVNTEAFF. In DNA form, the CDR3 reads TGTGCCAGTTCCCGCAGGGTGAACACTGAAGCTTTCTTT.

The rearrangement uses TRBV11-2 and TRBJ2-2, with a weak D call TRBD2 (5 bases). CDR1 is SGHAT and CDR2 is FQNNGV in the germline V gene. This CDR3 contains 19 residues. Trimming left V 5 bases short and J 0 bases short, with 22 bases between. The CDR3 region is CASSHVPRSGLANTGELFF. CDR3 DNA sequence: TGTGCCAGCAGCCATGTGCCGAGATCCGGACTCGCGAACACCGGGGAGCTGTTTTTT.

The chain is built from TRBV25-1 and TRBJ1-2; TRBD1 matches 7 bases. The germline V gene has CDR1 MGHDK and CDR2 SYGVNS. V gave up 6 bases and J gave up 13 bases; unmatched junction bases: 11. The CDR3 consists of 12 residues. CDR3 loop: CASSGTALPLTF. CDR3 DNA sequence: TGTGCCAGCAGCGGGACAGCCCTCCCTCTCACCTTC.

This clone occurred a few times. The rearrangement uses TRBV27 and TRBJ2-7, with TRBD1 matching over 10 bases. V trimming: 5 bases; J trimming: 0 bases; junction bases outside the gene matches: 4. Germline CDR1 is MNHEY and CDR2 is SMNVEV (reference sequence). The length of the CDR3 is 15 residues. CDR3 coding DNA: TGTGCCAGCAGTACACGGACAGGGGGCTCCTACGAGCAGTACTTC. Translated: CASSTRTGGSYEQYF.

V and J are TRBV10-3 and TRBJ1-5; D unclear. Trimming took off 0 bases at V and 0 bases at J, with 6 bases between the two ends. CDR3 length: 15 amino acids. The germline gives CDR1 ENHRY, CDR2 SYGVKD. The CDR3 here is CAISESRVSNQPQHF. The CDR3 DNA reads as TGTGCCATCAGTGAGTCTAGGGTTAGCAATCAGCCCCAGCATTTT.

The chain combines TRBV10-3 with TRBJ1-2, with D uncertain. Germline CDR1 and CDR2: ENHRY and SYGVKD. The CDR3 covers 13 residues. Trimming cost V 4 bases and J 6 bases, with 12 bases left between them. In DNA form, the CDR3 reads TGTGCCATCAGTGGGTGGGAGGGAAATGGCTACACCTTC. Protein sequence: CAISGWEGNGYTF.

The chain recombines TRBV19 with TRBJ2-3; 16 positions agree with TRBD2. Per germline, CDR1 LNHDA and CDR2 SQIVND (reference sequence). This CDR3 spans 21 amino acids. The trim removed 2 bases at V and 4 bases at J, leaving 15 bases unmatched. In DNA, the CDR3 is TGTGCCAGTAGTATACAGGGGCCGGGACTAGCGGGGGGGCAATTCTCAGATACGCAGTATTTT. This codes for CASSIQGPGLAGGQFSDTQYF.

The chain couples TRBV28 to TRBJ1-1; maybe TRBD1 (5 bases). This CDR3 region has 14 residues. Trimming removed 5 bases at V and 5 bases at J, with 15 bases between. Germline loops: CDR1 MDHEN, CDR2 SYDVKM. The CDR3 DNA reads TGTGCCAGCAGTCCCCCGGGGGGAGGGACTGAAGCTTTCTTT. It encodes CASSPPGGGTEAFF.

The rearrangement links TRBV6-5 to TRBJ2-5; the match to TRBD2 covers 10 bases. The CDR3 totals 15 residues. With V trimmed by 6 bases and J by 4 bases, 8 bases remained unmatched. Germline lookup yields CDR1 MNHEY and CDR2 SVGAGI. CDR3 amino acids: CASSFSGGLGETQYF. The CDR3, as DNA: TGTGCCAGCAGCTTTAGCGGGGGGCTAGGAGAGACCCAGTACTTC.

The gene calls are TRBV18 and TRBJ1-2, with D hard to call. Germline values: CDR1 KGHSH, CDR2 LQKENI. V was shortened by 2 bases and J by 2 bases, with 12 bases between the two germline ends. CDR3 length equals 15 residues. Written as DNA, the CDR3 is TGTGCCAGCTCACCAGTCCCTAGCCGAAACTATGGCTACACCTTC. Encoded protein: CASSPVPSRNYGYTF.

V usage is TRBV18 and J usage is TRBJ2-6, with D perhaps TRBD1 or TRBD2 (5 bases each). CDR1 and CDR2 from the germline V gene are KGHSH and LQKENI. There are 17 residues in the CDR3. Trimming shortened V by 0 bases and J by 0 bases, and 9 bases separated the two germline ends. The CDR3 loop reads CASSPPLGTSGANVLTF. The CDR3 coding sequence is TGTGCCAGCTCACCACCGCTTGGGACCTCTGGGGCCAACGTCCTGACTTTC. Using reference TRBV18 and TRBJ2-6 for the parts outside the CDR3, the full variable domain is NAGVMQNPRHLVRRRGQEARLRCSPMKGHSHVYWYRQLPEEGLKFMVYLQKENIIDESGMPKERFSAEFPKEGPSILRIQQVVRGDSAAYFCASSPPLGTSGANVLTFGAGSRLTVL.

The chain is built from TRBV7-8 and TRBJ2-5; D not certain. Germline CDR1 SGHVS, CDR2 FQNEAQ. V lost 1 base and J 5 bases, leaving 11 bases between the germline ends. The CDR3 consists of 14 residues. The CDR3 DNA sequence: TGTGCCAGCAGCTTAGGGGGTGAACGGGAGACCCAGTACTTC. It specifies CASSLGGERETQYF.

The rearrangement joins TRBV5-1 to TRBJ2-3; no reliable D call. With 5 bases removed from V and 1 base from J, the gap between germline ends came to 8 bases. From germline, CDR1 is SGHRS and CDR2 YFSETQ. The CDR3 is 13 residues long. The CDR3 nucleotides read TGCGCCAGCAGACCCAGTGGCACAGATACGCAGTATTTT. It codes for CASRPSGTDTQYF.

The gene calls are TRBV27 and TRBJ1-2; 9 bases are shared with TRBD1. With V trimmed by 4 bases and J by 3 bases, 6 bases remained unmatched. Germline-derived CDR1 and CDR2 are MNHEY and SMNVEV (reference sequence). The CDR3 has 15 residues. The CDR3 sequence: CASSSRGQGHYGYTF. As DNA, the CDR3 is TGTGCCAGCAGTTCCAGGGGACAGGGCCACTATGGCTACACCTTC.